This T cell receptor beta chain comes out of a study of blood T cell repertoires in COVID-19. At the level of the study: The United States, Italy and Spain provided the acute and convalescent COVID-19 samples. From T cells, B-cell-depleted T cells, or PBMCs came the material, which was cDNA or gDNA.

Authors' data handling: Reference gene primer amplification gave estimated nucleated cell counts. Sequenced by immunoSEQ multiplex PCR; TCRdb stores in-frame clones only, minus some. V and J calls and clone size come straight from that table; D and trimming were deduced from the DNA. This table holds some 27,000 clones, around 86% found once. This clone was observed a few times. CDR3 length equals 14 residues. Unmatched junction bases numbered 15, after V lost 10 bases and J lost 7 bases. The germline gives CDR1 MNHEY, CDR2 SVGAGI. This sequence was found in a human donor in a cohort sampled during active COVID-19. The donor label of this sample is uncertain. Material: peripheral blood. This chain connects TRBV6-5 to TRBJ1-2, with 7 nucleotides matching TRBD1. The CDR3, as DNA: TGTGCCACCACACCCTCAGGGGGAGCGAGTGGCTACACCTTC. Amino acid sequence: CATTPSGGASGYTF.